This record concerns one T cell receptor beta chain sequence. It has no known antigen specificity. No base quality values were provided; no much bigger clone lies one nucleotide off. The sample comes from a study of T cells after yellow fever vaccination (dated by TCRdb to between 2018 and 2021). Describing the broader study: The SMART-Seq v4 Ultra Low Input RNA kit was used to prepare libraries from fractions with low cell numbers. To track T-cell clones before and after primary and booster YFV17D yellow fever vaccination, bulk TCR alpha and beta repertoires were sequenced longitudinally. The cohort comprised two healthy male donors, one aged 18 to 29 and one aged 30 to 40 years. Blood samples were taken at several timepoints before and after primary and secondary immunization, and bulk PBMC replicates and cell subsets were isolated.

The full study reports these points: Most clones expanded after primary vaccination (96% of CD4 and around 88% of CD8) were re-detected after the booster, suggesting that broad memory maintenance occurred. Compared with the primary T-cell response, the secondary T-cell response was weaker but faster, peaking on day 5 rather than day 15. Computational filtering was required because FACS-sorted repertoires could contain abundant contaminating clonotypes from the bulk population. A small share of clonotypes occurred in both CD4 and CD8 compartments, likely arising from convergent recombination. Because only a couple of donors were included in the study, the extent to which the findings can be generalized is limited.

The meaning of the sample's treatment or condition label: live attenuated yellow fever vaccine strain. At each blood-draw timepoint, two biological replicates of bulk PBMCs were collected. PBMCs were isolated from peripheral blood using a standard Ficoll-Paque protocol. TriZol was used to extract RNA from bulk PBMCs, CD4 and CD8 fractions, and dextramer-positive and dextramer-negative fractions. Sequencing was carried out with an Illumina NovaSeq 6000. Synthesis of TCR cDNA relied on 5'RACE template switching, a step that introduced a universal primer site along with unique molecular identifiers. cDNA synthesis was primed from both the TCR alpha and TCR beta constant segments. Two PCR steps were used to amplify libraries, with sample barcodes and sequencing adapters being added in the second step. Sequencing of libraries was done on Illumina HiSeq 2500 (2x100 bp) or NovaSeq (2x150 bp). The published analysis was carried out like this. MIGEC was used to demultiplex reads and collapse the reads into UMI consensus sequences, and MiXCR was used for V(D)J alignment. Vaccine-responding clonotypes were identified with edgeR using replicate PBMC samples, with FDR below 0.01 and a log2 fold change above 5 up to day 15 being required. Each bulk clonotype was labeled CD4 or CD8 based on which sequenced repertoire, CD4 or CD8, contained the clonotype at higher abundance. TCRdb reworked the public reads: Q25 trimming with fastp, MiXCR clone assembly, productive beta chains retained. Every CDR3 protein is listed once, alongside the most common genes and DNA of its rows. These V and J calls originate from TCRdb's pipeline instead of the authors' own analysis. This sample has some 350,000 distinct CDR3 sequences in its table, and 3% to 4.5% of those were observed once. The biggest ten clones account for less than 25% of the sample.

This specimen was PBMCs, taken 5 days after the yellow fever booster vaccination. This TCR was sampled from a man aged 18 to 29 who received the YFV17D yellow fever vaccine.

The nucleotide sequence reads as follows: TGTGCCAGCAGCTCTAAGGGGCGAACCTACAATGAGCAGTTCTTC. The encoded protein is CASSSKGRTYNEQFF. The chain uses TRBV5-6 and TRBJ2-1; the D gene is perhaps TRBD1, on 5 matching bases. Counted from cysteine to phenylalanine, this CDR3 has 15 amino acids. This entry keeps only the CDR3 DNA: 45 bases, framed from base 1. According to the germline V gene, CDR1 reads SGHDT and CDR2 reads YYEEEE. V is cut by 3 bases and J by 2 bases, and the space between the germline ends is 12 bases. The CDR3 plus the reference TRBV5-6 and TRBJ2-1 genes for the other parts give the full variable domain: DAGVTQSPTHLIKTRGQQVTLRCSPKSGHDTVSWYQQALGQGPQFIFQYYEEEERQRGNFPDRFSGHQFPNYSSELNVNALLLGDSALYLCASSSKGRTYNEQFFGPGTRLTVL.